This T cell receptor (beta chain) stems from a study of synovial regulatory T cells in juvenile arthritis. At the level of the study: A handful of patients were on methotrexate and three were untreated. Study-wide results and caveats: Synovial Tregs shared more CDR3 sequences with iaTregs than other blood Tregs. iaTreg TCR repertoires were largely private across patients and partially overlapped synovial Teff and blood CPL.

Synovial fluid was collected with matched peripheral blood from each patient with active arthritis. Synovial and blood Treg cells had comparable FOXP3 TSDR demethylation. Libraries were prepared by immunoSEQ multiplex PCR; TCRdb keeps only in-frame clonotypes and omits some of them. This specimen shows 2,000 to 2,500 clones; the ten leading clones hold more than 9.5%. This clone shows up as medium-sized by frequency. Its antigen is not identified. Sequencing used Treg cells from the synovium. The clonotype comes from a donor aged 2-30 years with juvenile idiopathic arthritis.

The CDR3 spells CASAEGGGLNTEAFF. The rearrangement links TRBV11-3 to TRBJ1-1; TCRdb returns TRBD1, unconfirmable since there is no DNA. The length of the CDR3 is 15 residues. Only the protein is on record. In germline, CDR1 is SGHNT, CDR2 YENEEA.